The source of this TCR beta chain is a study of radiotherapy plus CTLA-4 blockade in lung cancer. Germline V gives CDR1 MGHRA, CDR2 YSYEKL. The CDR3 contains 15 residues. V shed 7 bases and J 5 bases; nucleotides not matched to a gene: 11. This clone has a handful of counts. Assay: immunoSEQ multiplex PCR; the TCRdb copy retains only in-frame clones and omits some. The sample holds about 39,000 clones, approximately 79% seen once. The sample in question was peripheral blood, obtained from a patient treated with radiotherapy plus ipilimumab. This sequence originates from a human donor with non-small cell lung cancer that progressed on radiotherapy plus ipilimumab. J is TRBJ2-3 and V is TRBV4-1, with TRBD2 matching over 8 bases. Here the CDR3 reads CASNDPGGRRDTQYF. As DNA, the CDR3 is TGCGCCAGCAACGACCCGGGGGGGCGTAGAGATACGCAGTATTTT.